Included here is one T cell receptor (beta chain) sequence, with context. The Seattle site enrolled patients during active infection and followed them longitudinally. TCRdb's copy holds only in-frame clones and misses some; the assay was immunoSEQ multiplex PCR. The table includes 150,000 to 200,000 clones, over 80% detected once. The germline V gene has CDR1 MNHEY and CDR2 SMNVEV (reference sequence). V lost 5 bases to trimming and J lost 13 bases; unmatched junction nucleotides: 15. The CDR3 is 14 residues long. The record originates from a study of blood T cell repertoires in COVID-19. This chain uses TRBV27 with TRBJ1-2; TRBD1 agrees at 8 bases. The TCR comes from a man younger than 45 with COVID-19, enrolled during active disease. Specimen: peripheral blood. The CDR3 coding sequence is TGTGCCAGCAGTCCCGGACAGGGCTATGGCTACACCACCTTC. Translation gives CASSPGQGYGYTTF.